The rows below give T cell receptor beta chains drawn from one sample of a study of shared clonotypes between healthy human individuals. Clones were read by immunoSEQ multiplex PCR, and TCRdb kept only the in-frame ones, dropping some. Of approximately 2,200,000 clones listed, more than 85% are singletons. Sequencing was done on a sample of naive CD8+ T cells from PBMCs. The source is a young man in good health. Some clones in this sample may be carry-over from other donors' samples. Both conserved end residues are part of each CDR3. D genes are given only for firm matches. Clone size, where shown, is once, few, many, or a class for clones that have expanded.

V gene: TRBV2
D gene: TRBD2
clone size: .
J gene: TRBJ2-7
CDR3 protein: CASSEGTSGLYEQYF
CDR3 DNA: TGTGCCAGCAGTGAAGGAACTAGCGGGTTGTACGAGCAGTACTTC

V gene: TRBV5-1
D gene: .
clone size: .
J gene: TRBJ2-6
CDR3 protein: CASSLALRSGANVLTF
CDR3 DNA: TGCGCCAGCAGCTTGGCGTTACGCTCTGGGGCCAACGTCCTGACTTTC

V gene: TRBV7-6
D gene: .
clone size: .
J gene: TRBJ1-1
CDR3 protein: CASSLELGGPRAEAFF
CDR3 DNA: TGTGCCAGCAGCTTAGAGCTGGGGGGGCCTCGAGCTGAAGCTTTCTTT

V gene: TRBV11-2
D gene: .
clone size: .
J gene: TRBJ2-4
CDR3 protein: CASSHAQGRVNF
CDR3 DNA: TGTGCCAGCAGCCACGCTCAGGGACGGGTGAACTTC

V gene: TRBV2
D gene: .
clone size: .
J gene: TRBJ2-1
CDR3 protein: CASGGWGSYNEQFF
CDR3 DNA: TGTGCCAGCGGGGGGTGGGGCTCCTACAATGAGCAGTTCTTC

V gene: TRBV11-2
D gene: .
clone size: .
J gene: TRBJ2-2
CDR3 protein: CASSQTGNTGELFF
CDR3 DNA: TGTGCCAGCAGCCAGACAGGGAACACCGGGGAGCTGTTTTTT

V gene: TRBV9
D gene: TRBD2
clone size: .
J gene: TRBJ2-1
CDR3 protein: CASSAGTSGRGEQFF
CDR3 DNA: TGTGCCAGCAGCGCTGGGACTAGCGGGAGAGGTGAGCAGTTCTTC

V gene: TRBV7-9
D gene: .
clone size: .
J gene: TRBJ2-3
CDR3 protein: CASSPWDGRAQDTQYF
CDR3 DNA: TGTGCCAGCAGCCCTTGGGACGGGCGGGCCCAGGATACGCAGTATTTT

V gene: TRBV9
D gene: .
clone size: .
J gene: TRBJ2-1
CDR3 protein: CASSVVGTGHNEQFF
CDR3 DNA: TGTGCCAGCAGCGTAGTCGGAACTGGGCACAATGAGCAGTTCTTC

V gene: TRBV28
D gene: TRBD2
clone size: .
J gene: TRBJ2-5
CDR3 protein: CASTTSAQETQYF
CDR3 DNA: TGTGCCAGCACAACTAGCGCCCAAGAGACCCAGTACTTC

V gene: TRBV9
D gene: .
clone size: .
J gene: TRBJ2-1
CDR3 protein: CASSVSGRGDEQFF
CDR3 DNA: TGTGCCAGCAGCGTCTCGGGGAGAGGGGATGAGCAGTTCTTC

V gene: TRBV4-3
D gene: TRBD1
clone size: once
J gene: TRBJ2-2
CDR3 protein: CASSTGRGGELFF
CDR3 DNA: TGCGCCAGCTCGACAGGGAGAGGCGGGGAGCTGTTTTTT

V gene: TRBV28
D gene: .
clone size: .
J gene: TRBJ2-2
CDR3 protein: CASSFIRIVTGELFF
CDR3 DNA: TGTGCCAGCAGTTTTATAAGAATTGTGACCGGGGAGCTGTTTTTT

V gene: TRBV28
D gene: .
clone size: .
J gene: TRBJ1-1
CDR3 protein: CASSFPVEVRNTEAFF
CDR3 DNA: TGTGCCAGCAGTTTCCCCGTTGAGGTCCGAAACACTGAAGCTTTCTTT

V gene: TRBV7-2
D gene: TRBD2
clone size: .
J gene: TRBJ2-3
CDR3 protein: CASSPEGRWSGGSTDTQYF
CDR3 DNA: TGTGCCAGCAGCCCCGAGGGGAGGTGGTCGGGGGGGAGCACAGATACGCAGTATTTT

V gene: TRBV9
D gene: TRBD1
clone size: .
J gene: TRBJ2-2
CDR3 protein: CASSVGTGGASGELFF
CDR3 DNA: TGTGCCAGCAGCGTCGGGACAGGGGGCGCCTCCGGGGAGCTGTTTTTT

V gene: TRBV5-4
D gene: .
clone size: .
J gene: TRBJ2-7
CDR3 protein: CATMPGSGEQYF
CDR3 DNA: TGTGCCACGATGCCCGGGTCAGGCGAGCAGTACTTC

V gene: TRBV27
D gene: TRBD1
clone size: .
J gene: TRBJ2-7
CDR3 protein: CASGQGGFYEQYF
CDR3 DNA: TGTGCCAGCGGACAGGGGGGGTTCTACGAGCAGTACTTC

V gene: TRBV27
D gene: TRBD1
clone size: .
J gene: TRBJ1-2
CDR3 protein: CASSYRGLNYGYTF
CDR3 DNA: TGTGCCAGCAGTTACAGGGGGCTGAACTATGGCTACACCTTC

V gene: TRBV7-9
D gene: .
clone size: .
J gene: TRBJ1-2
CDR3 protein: CASIGAHTLFKNYGYTF
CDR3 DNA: TGTGCCAGCATTGGAGCACATACCCTCTTTAAGAACTATGGCTACACCTTC

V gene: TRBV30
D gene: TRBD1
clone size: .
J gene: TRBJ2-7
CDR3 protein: CAWSHRGLYEQYF
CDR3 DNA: TGTGCCTGGTCCCACAGGGGGCTGTACGAGCAGTACTTC

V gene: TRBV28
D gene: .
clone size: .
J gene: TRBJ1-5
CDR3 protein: CASSPNRVIQPQHF
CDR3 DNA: TGTGCCAGCAGTCCTAATAGGGTGATACAGCCCCAGCATTTT

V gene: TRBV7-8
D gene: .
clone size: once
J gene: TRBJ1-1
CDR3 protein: CASSLGSFLSNTEAFF
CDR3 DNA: TGTGCCAGCAGCCTAGGGTCCTTTCTTTCTAACACTGAAGCTTTCTTT

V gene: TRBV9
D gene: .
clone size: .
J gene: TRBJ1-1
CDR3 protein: CASSVKTENTEAFF
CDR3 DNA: TGTGCCAGCAGCGTAAAGACGGAGAACACTGAAGCTTTCTTT

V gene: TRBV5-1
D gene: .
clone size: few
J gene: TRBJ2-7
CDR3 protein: CASSLETYEQYF
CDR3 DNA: TGCGCCAGCAGCTTGGAAACCTACGAGCAGTACTTC

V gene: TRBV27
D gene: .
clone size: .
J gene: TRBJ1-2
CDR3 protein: CASSLAGSGGYTF
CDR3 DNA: TGTGCCAGCAGTTTAGCGGGGTCGGGTGGCTACACCTTC

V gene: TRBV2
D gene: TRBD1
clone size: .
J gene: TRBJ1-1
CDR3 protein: CASMSGQGSHTEAFF
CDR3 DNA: TGTGCCAGCATGTCGGGACAGGGGTCCCACACTGAAGCTTTCTTT

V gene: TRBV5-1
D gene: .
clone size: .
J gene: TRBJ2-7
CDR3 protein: CASSLEAVSSYEQYF
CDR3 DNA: TGCGCCAGCAGCTTGGAGGCAGTTTCCAGCTACGAGCAGTACTTC

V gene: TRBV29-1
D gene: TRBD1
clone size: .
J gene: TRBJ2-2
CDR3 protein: CSVRRDRANTGELFF
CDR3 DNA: TGCAGCGTCCGCCGGGACAGAGCGAACACCGGGGAGCTGTTTTTT

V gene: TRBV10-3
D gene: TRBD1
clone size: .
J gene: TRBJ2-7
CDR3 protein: CAIRTGTGDEQYF
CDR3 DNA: TGTGCCATCAGGACCGGGACAGGCGACGAGCAGTACTTC

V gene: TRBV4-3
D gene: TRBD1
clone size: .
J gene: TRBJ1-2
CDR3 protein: CASSQDFPLAGGADYGYTF
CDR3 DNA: TGCGCCAGCAGCCAAGATTTCCCCCTTGCAGGGGGCGCCGACTATGGCTACACCTTC

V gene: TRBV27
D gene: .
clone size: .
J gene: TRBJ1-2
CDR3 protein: CASSPLPRYGYTF
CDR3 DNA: TGTGCCAGCAGCCCACTGCCCCGCTATGGCTACACCTTC

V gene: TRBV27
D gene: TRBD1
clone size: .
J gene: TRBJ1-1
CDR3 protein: CASSSGTGMNTEAFF
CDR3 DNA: TGTGCCAGCAGTTCCGGGACAGGAATGAACACTGAAGCTTTCTTT

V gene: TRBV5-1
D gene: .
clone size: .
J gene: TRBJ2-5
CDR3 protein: CASSFRKARYSQETQYF
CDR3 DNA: TGCGCCAGCAGCTTTAGGAAAGCCCGATACTCTCAAGAGACCCAGTACTTC

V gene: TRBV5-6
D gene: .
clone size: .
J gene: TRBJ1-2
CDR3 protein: CASTFGVTNYGYTF
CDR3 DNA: TGTGCCAGCACCTTTGGGGTGACTAACTATGGCTACACCTTC

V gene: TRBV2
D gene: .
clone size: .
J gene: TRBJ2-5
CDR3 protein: CASGRWRDSYQETQYF
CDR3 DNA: TGTGCCAGCGGCAGATGGCGGGACAGCTACCAAGAGACCCAGTACTTC

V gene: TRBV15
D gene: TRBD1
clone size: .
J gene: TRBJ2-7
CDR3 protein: CATSRGAGTGGSIQYF
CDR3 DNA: TGTGCCACCAGCAGAGGGGCCGGGACAGGGGGAAGTATTCAGTACTTC

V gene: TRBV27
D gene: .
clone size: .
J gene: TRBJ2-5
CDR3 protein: CASSLARGETQYF
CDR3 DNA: TGTGCCAGCAGTTTAGCCCGGGGAGAGACCCAGTACTTC